Given below is one T cell receptor (beta chain) in context. Antigen: not known. Each patient with chemo-refractory metastatic non-small-cell lung cancer was treated with focal radiation plus CTLA-4 blockade using ipilimumab. The junction had 18 bases not matched to a gene; V was cut back by 5 bases and J by 5 bases. The CDR3 totals 17 residues. Germline CDR1 reads SGHRS; CDR2 reads YFSETQ. The data were obtained in a study of radiotherapy plus CTLA-4 blockade in lung cancer. Study as a whole: Among all patients, around 18% showed objective responses, while roughly 28% had disease control. General study points: TCR clones from tumors expanded in blood after radiotherapy plus ipilimumab.

The repertoire was sequenced with immunoSEQ multiplex PCR; TCRdb's copy has only in-frame clones and lacks some. In the table there are some 120,000 clones, more than 65% of which are singletons. Sequenced material: peripheral blood, taken from a patient treated with radiotherapy plus ipilimumab. The source is a human donor with non-small cell lung cancer that progressed on radiotherapy plus ipilimumab. Some clones in this sample may be carry-over from other donors' samples. V and J are TRBV5-1 and TRBJ1-1; the match to TRBD1 covers 7 bases. CDR3 DNA sequence: TGCGCCAGCAGTATTGGACAGGAACTATTCATTGGGACTGAAGCTTTCTTT. It yields the protein CASSIGQELFIGTEAFF.